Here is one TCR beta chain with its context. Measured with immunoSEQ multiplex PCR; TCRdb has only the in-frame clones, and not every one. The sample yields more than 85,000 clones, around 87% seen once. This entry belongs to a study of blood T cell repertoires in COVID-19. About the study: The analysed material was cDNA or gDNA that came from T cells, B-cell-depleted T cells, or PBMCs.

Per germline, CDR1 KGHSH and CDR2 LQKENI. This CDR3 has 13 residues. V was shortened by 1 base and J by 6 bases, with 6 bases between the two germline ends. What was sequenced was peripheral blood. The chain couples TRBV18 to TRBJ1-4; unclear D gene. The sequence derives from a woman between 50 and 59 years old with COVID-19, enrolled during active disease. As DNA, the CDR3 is TGTGCCAGCTCACCACTTAGTGATGAAAAACTGTTTTTT. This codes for CASSPLSDEKLFF.